Detailed here is one T cell receptor beta chain. Time point: patch test 3, about 24 weeks after DPC sensitization. Described treatment: therapeutic diphenylcyclopropenone sensitization with weekly scalp DPC. These data are taken from a study of human T cells and chemical hapten exposure. Via MiXCR, TCRdb re-called the RACE reads, giving one row per CDR3 protein. The table records approximately 160,000 distinct CDR3 sequences, about 27% of them present only once. The sample consisted of whole blood, taken in connection with sensitization to the hapten diphenylcyclopropenone (DPC). The sequence was obtained from a woman aged 18-29 years with alopecia areata. Some clones in this sample may be carry-over from other donors' samples.

As DNA, the CDR3 is TGTGCCAGCAGTGTAGGGCCGGGGACTCATCAGCCCCAGCATTTT. Protein product: CASSVGPGTHQPQHF. The chain combines TRBV7-2 with TRBJ1-5, with D tentatively TRBD1 (5 bases). V lost 6 bases to trimming and J lost 5 bases, with 17 bases between them. This CDR3 is built from 15 residues. Looked up from germline, CDR1 is SGHTA and CDR2 is FQGNSA.